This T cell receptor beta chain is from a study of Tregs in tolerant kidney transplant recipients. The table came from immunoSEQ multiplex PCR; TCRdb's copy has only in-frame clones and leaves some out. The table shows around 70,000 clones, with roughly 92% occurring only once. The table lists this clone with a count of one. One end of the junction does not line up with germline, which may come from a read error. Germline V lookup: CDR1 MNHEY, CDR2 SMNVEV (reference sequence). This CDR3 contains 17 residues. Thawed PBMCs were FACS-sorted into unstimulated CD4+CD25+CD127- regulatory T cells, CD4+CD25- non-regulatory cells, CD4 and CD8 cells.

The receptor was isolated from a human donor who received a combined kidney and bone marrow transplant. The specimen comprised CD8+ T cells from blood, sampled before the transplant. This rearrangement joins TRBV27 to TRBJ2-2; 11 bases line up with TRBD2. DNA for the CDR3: TGTGCCAGCACTTTATTAGCGGGAGGGCCGCGCACCGGGGAGCTGTTTTTT. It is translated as CASTLLAGGPRTGELFF.